These T cell receptor beta chains were read from a single sample in a study of CD8 T cells in Susac syndrome. TCRdb independently ran MiXCR on the immunoSEQ multiplex PCR reads; one entry per CDR3 protein. The profile shows roughly 150,000 distinct CDR3 sequences, less than 95% of them singletons. Sequencing was done on a sample of CD4+ T cells from PBMCs. The receptor source for this set is a human donor with multiple sclerosis. Each CDR3 is given with its conserved first and last residue. Each record gives: V gene, J gene, D gene, clone size, CDR3 DNA, CDR3 protein. A D gene is named only where the DNA matches it firmly. Clone size is not always given. Where it is, it says once, few, many or a class for expanded clones.

V: TRBV6-2/TRBV6-3
J: TRBJ2-2
D: TRBD2
size: -
DNA: TGTGCCAGCAACCGACTAGCGGGAGGCCCCACCGGGGAGCTGTTTTTT
CDR3: CASNRLAGGPTGELFF

V: TRBV24-1
J: TRBJ1-2
D: TRBD1
size: -
DNA: TGTGCCACCAGTGGGGGCGGGACAGCCTCCTATAGTGGCTACACCTTC
CDR3: CATSGGGTASYSGYTF

V: TRBV7-9
J: TRBJ2-3
D: -
size: -
DNA: TGTGCCAGCAGCCAGACCCTGGCTAGCACAGATACGCAGTATTTT
CDR3: CASSQTLASTDTQYF

V: TRBV3-1
J: TRBJ2-5
D: -
size: -
DNA: TGTGCCAGCAGCCATATCCGGGACCGGGCAGAGACCCAGTACTTC
CDR3: CASSHIRDRAETQYF

V: TRBV2
J: TRBJ2-5
D: -
size: -
DNA: TGTGCCAGCAGTGAAGGTCTAGCCCAAGAGACCCAGTACTTC
CDR3: CASSEGLAQETQYF

V: TRBV30
J: TRBJ1-2
D: TRBD1
size: -
DNA: TGTGCCTGGTCGAGACAGGGCTATGGCTACACCTTC
CDR3: CAWSRQGYGYTF

V: TRBV29-1
J: TRBJ2-7
D: TRBD2
size: -
DNA: TGCAGCGTTGTAGCGACTAGCGGGAAAGGCGAGCAGTACTTC
CDR3: CSVVATSGKGEQYF

V: TRBV11-2
J: TRBJ2-3
D: -
size: -
DNA: TGTGCCAGCAGCCCCCCCCAAGATACGCAGTATTTT
CDR3: CASSPPQDTQYF

V: TRBV5-8
J: TRBJ1-1
D: TRBD1
size: few
DNA: TGTGCCAGCAGCCCAGAAGACCGCGCAGGGGGGAACACTGAAGCTTTCTTT
CDR3: CASSPEDRAGGNTEAFF

V: TRBV4-2
J: TRBJ2-7
D: TRBD1
size: -
DNA: TGTGCCAGCAGCCAATTCGGGACAGTTCACGAGCAGTACTTC
CDR3: CASSQFGTVHEQYF

V: TRBV6-2/TRBV6-3
J: TRBJ2-7
D: -
size: once
DNA: TGTGCCAGCGGTCGGGCGGGATCCTACGAGCAGTACTTC
CDR3: CASGRAGSYEQYF

V: TRBV18
J: TRBJ1-1
D: -
size: -
DNA: TGTGCCAGCGCCCAGGGACAGAACACTGAAGCTTTCTTT
CDR3: CASAQGQNTEAFF

V: TRBV11-2
J: TRBJ2-2
D: -
size: -
DNA: TGTGCCAGCAGCTTAGGGCTTGGGGTCGGGGAGCTGTTTTTT
CDR3: CASSLGLGVGELFF

V: TRBV12-3/TRBV12-4
J: TRBJ2-5
D: TRBD1
size: -
DNA: TGTGCCAGCAGTTTCCGGACAGGGGACGAGACCCAGTACTTC
CDR3: CASSFRTGDETQYF

V: TRBV3-1
J: TRBJ2-1
D: TRBD1
size: -
DNA: TGTGCCAGCAGCCAGAGGACAGGGTTCGATGAGCAGTTCTTC
CDR3: CASSQRTGFDEQFF

V: TRBV10-1
J: TRBJ1-2
D: TRBD1
size: -
DNA: TGCGCCAGCAGTGACTACAGGGGGGGCTATGGCTACACCTTC
CDR3: CASSDYRGGYGYTF

V: TRBV27
J: TRBJ1-1
D: -
size: -
DNA: TGTGCCAGCAGTCAAGGACAGATTTACGCTGAAGCTTTCTTT
CDR3: CASSQGQIYAEAFF